Following are 2 T cell receptor beta chains from one sample sequenced in a study of cytomegalovirus exposure and HLA in healthy donors. The data were produced by immunoSEQ multiplex PCR, yet TCRdb's version contains in-frame clones alone and is incomplete. The sample yields 150,000 to 200,000 clones, around nine tenths seen once. The sequencing input was PBMCs. The receptors were gathered from a young man in good health and CMV-seronegative.

CDR3 protein: CASSLVRSSNYGYTF. The CDR3 nucleotides read TGTGCCAGCAGCTTAGTCCGGTCCTCTAACTATGGCTACACCTTC. The chain couples TRBV7-8 to TRBJ1-2; D is ambiguous. V shed 1 base and J shed 0 bases, with 9 bases lying between them. CDR1 is SGHVS, CDR2 FQNEAQ, per germline. CDR3 length: 15 amino acids. Full variable domain (missing parts from reference TRBV7-8 and TRBJ1-2): GAGVSQSPRYKVAKRGQDVALRCDPISGHVSLFWYQQALGQGPEFLTYFQNEAQLDKSGLPSDRFFAERPEGSVSTLKIQRTQQEDSAVYLCASSLVRSSNYGYTFGSGTRLTVV.

The chain links TRBV15 to TRBJ2-2; 12 bases fit TRBD2. CDR3 size: 18 residues. The junction had 13 bases not matched to a gene; V was cut back by 6 bases and J by 5 bases. Germline lookup yields CDR1 LNHNV and CDR2 YYDKDF (reference sequence). The CDR3 region is CATRMETSGSSRTGELFF. The DNA for the CDR3 is TGTGCCACCAGAATGGAGACTAGCGGGAGTTCTAGGACCGGGGAGCTGTTTTTT.